A selection of T cell receptor beta chains follows, all from one sample in a study of beta chain features in type 1 diabetes. Only in-frame clones appear in the TCRdb table, and some are missing; sequencing was by immunoSEQ multiplex PCR. The repertoire holds hundreds of thousands of clones, around an eighth seen once, with approximately 0.022% in the top ten. Sequencing was carried out using naive CD4+ T cells from blood. All receptors come from a man younger than 30 with type 1 diabetes. Each CDR3 is given with its conserved first and last residue. Fields, in order: V gene, clone size, D gene, J gene, CDR3 length, CDR3 protein, CDR3 DNA. D genes are given only for firm matches. Size is stated for part of the rows, as once, few or many counts, or as a class when the clone is expanded.

>TRBV7-8|few|TRBD1|TRBJ1-2|17
CASSLRGSLGQGYGYTF
TGTGCCAGCAGCTTACGGGGAAGCCTGGGACAGGGCTATGGCTACACCTTC
>TRBV5-1|-|TRBD2|TRBJ2-1|17
CASSPLPRGRGYNEQFF
TGCGCCAGCAGCCCCCTACCCCGCGGGAGAGGGTACAATGAGCAGTTCTTC
>TRBV19|-|-|TRBJ2-1|16
CASSIDYASSYNEQFF
TGTGCCAGTAGTATAGATTACGCGAGCTCCTACAATGAGCAGTTCTTC
>TRBV19|few|TRBD2|TRBJ2-1|13
CATHGTSRNEQFF
TGTGCCACCCACGGGACTAGCAGGAATGAGCAGTTCTTC
>TRBV4-1|few|-|TRBJ1-1|15
CASSQIPRGRGEAFF
TGCGCCAGCAGCCAAATCCCTAGAGGCAGGGGTGAAGCTTTCTTT
>TRBV6-4|-|-|TRBJ1-1|13
CASSNRMNTEAFF
TGTGCCAGCAGTAACAGGATGAACACTGAAGCTTTCTTT
>TRBV29-1|-|TRBD2|TRBJ2-1|14
CSVASGGSYNEQFF
TGCAGCGTTGCAAGCGGGGGGTCCTACAATGAGCAGTTCTTC
>TRBV30|few|TRBD2|TRBJ2-3|14
CAWSGNGGTDTQYF
TGTGCCTGGAGTGGGAACGGGGGGACAGATACGCAGTATTTT
>TRBV28|few|-|TRBJ2-1|12
CASKLSYNEQFF
TGTGCCAGCAAGTTGAGCTACAATGAGCAGTTCTTC
>TRBV7-6|few|-|TRBJ1-1|13
CASSLGRNTEAFF
TGTGCCAGCAGCTTAGGAAGGAACACTGAAGCTTTCTTT
>TRBV6-1|-|-|TRBJ2-5|17
CASSDLPSHGTSGTQYF
TGTGCCAGCAGTGACCTGCCCTCTCATGGGACCTCGGGGACCCAGTACTTC